The T cell receptor beta chain described here comes from a study of early T cells in non-severe SARS-CoV-2 infection. The overall study: Sequencing used unsorted whole-blood bulk RNA, so chains lack pairing.

Notes on the study in general: In VDJdb matching, anti-spike CD8 responses were favored while private and CD4 specificities went missing.

The TCR library protocol attached unique molecular identifiers to the individual cDNA molecules. TCRdb re-analysed the 5' RACE reads in MiXCR, keeping a single row per CDR3 protein. Of around 71,000 distinct CDR3 sequences listed, 8% to 10% were seen once; the top ten hold 15% to 17%. The CDR3 consists of 14 residues. Germline V gives CDR1 MDHEN, CDR2 SYDVKM. With 3 bases removed from V and 2 bases from J, the gap between germline ends came to 9 bases. This clonotype was observed many times. Its target is unknown. The clonotype comes from an adult who was a healthcare worker with PCR-confirmed SARS-CoV-2 infection or an uninfected control (not recorded which). The sequenced sample was whole blood, obtained at baseline. V usage is TRBV28 and J usage is TRBJ2-3; no clear D. CDR3 in amino acids: CASSFVESTDTQYF. CDR3 sequence (DNA): TGTGCCAGCAGTTTCGTTGAATCCACAGATACGCAGTATTTT.